This is a list of T cell receptor beta chains from one sample in a study of blood T cell repertoires in COVID-19. Repertoires were generated with immunoSEQ multiplex PCR, while TCRdb's copy carries only in-frame clones and drops some. The sample comprises hundreds of thousands of clones, 86% of which are singletons, and 1.4% rests with the top ten. The sequenced sample was peripheral blood. The source is a woman aged 30 to 39 with active or convalescent COVID-19. Both conserved end residues are part of each CDR3.

CDR3: CASSFRGRFETQYF; J: TRBJ2-5; V: TRBV7-8; length: 14
CDR3: CASRLLAGSTDTQYF; J: TRBJ2-3; V: TRBV6-5; length: 15
CDR3: CASSVGNGGAGDTQYF; J: TRBJ2-3; V: TRBV9; length: 16
CDR3: CAWKQGLTTDTQYF; J: TRBJ2-3; V: TRBV30; length: 14
CDR3: CASSLAVGASGNTIYF; J: TRBJ1-3; V: TRBV7-8; length: 16
CDR3: CASSMWTVNTEAFF; J: TRBJ1-1; V: TRBV19; length: 14
CDR3: CSVNRGRDTEAFF; J: TRBJ1-1; V: TRBV29-1; length: 13
CDR3: CASRPTWDRNTDTQYF; J: TRBJ2-3; V: TRBV27; length: 16
CDR3: CASSLSEGLGEQYF; J: TRBJ2-7; V: TRBV27; length: 14
CDR3: CASSLGTLNEAFF; J: TRBJ1-1; V: TRBV12-3/TRBV12-4; length: 13
CDR3: CASSLGQGAYGYTF; J: TRBJ1-2; V: TRBV5-8; length: 14
CDR3: CASSIRRLAGGGEQYF; J: TRBJ2-7; V: TRBV19; length: 16
CDR3: CASSQSGEPTNEQFF; J: TRBJ2-1; V: TRBV3-1/TRBV3-2; length: 15
CDR3: CASSFSQGLGNQPQHF; J: TRBJ1-5; V: TRBV7-9; length: 16
CDR3: CASSHGIQAFF; J: TRBJ1-1; V: TRBV14; length: 11
CDR3: CASSSLPRGNTEAFF; J: TRBJ1-1; V: TRBV19; length: 15
CDR3: CASWPLDGSYEQYF; J: TRBJ2-7; V: TRBV6-5; length: 14
CDR3: CASSLFLQDEQYF; J: TRBJ2-7; V: TRBV27; length: 13
CDR3: CASSPSGTGFGSYGYTF; J: TRBJ1-2; V: TRBV5-1; length: 17
CDR3: CASSFVGGFEQYF; J: TRBJ2-7; V: TRBV5-6; length: 13
CDR3: CASSSGYSTEAFF; J: TRBJ1-1; V: TRBV5-6; length: 13
CDR3: CASSSRQSYEQYF; J: TRBJ2-7; V: TRBV6-5; length: 13
CDR3: CASSKVSGDPRGYTF; J: TRBJ1-2; V: TRBV19; length: 15